Listed here is a single T cell receptor beta chain. In the original processing: Quantification of nucleated cells was approximated via reference gene primer amplification. The protocol was immunoSEQ multiplex PCR, while the TCRdb copy is restricted to in-frame clones and leaves out a portion. That table gives V, J and clone size, and the DNA gave D and trimming. The table shows under 85,000 clones, with about 81% occurring only once. The sample is drawn from a study of blood T cell repertoires in COVID-19. About the study: The origin of the acute and convalescent COVID-19 samples was the United States, Italy and Spain. T cells, B-cell-depleted T cells, or PBMCs provided the cDNA or gDNA that served as material.

This CDR3 has 11 residues. Per germline, CDR1 MDHEN and CDR2 SYDVKM. V gave up 3 bases and J gave up 7 bases, with 6 bases separating them. This chain uses TRBV28 with TRBJ1-2; D is undetermined. The sequenced material came from peripheral blood. The TCR sequence derives from a man at least 80 years old with acute or convalescent COVID-19. DNA for the CDR3: TGTGCCAGCAGTTTTTTTCGTGGCTACACCTTC. Translated, it gives CASSFFRGYTF.